The 13 T cell receptor beta chains presented below share a single source sample, sequenced in a study of vaccination effects on CD4 cells after COVID-19. The antigens for these receptors are not known. The ViraFEST assay expanded antigen-specific CD4+ T cells with viral peptide pools before sequencing. With more than 9 days of culture completed, CD4+ T cells were isolated. Among the vaccine recipients, none had a prior SARS-CoV-2 infection, and nucleocapsid antibodies were negative. Libraries were prepared by immunoSEQ multiplex PCR; TCRdb keeps only in-frame clonotypes and omits some of them. The sample shows about 24,000 clones, 76% of them seen only once. The source was CD4+ T cells from PBMCs cultured with HCoV-NL63 spike peptides, collected before COVID-19 vaccination. The receptors stem from a human donor who received a COVID-19 vaccine.

This chain connects TRBV4-1 to TRBJ2-7; 12 bases match TRBD2. The germline CDR1 and CDR2 sequences are MGHRA and YSYEKL. The CDR3 totals 15 residues. J gave up 4 bases and V 5 bases, and 6 bases lay outside the gene matches. CDR3 sequence (DNA): TGCGCCAGCAGCGTAGGACTAGCGGGAACTTACGAGCAGTACTTC. The encoded protein is CASSVGLAGTYEQYF.

This clone was recorded once. The CDR3 region is CASSSGGSGRNFQQYF. CDR3 in DNA: TGTGCCAGCAGCAGCGGGGGTAGCGGGAGGAACTTCCAGCAGTACTTC. The rearrangement joins TRBV7-6 to TRBJ2-7, with 10 bases matching TRBD2. The CDR3 covers 16 residues. J gave up 8 bases and V 5 bases, and 15 bases lay outside the gene matches. Germline CDR1 SGHVS, CDR2 FNYEAQ.

The chain joins TRBV3-1 (or the pseudogene TRBV3-2) to TRBJ2-5; TRBD1 or TRBD2 may be the D gene (5 bases each). CDR1 is LGHDT and CDR2 is YNNKEL in the germline V gene (reference sequence). The V gene lost 2 bases and the J gene lost 5 bases, with 12 bases spanning the gap. The CDR3 totals 14 residues. The CDR3 nucleotides read TGTGCCAGCAGCCAAAACTCGGGGCCGGAGACCCAGTACTTC. As protein: CASSQNSGPETQYF.

V usage is TRBV18 and J usage is TRBJ1-5; TRBD1 is a possible D gene (5 bases). The CDR3 runs to 17 residues. Germline CDR1 reads KGHSH; CDR2 reads LQKENI. Trimming cost V 1 base and J 5 bases, with 18 bases left between them. The CDR3 loop reads CASSPLKMTDLHQPQHF. The DNA of the CDR3 is TGTGCCAGCTCACCACTTAAAATGACAGACCTCCATCAGCCCCAGCATTTT. The whole variable domain, filled in from reference TRBV18 and TRBJ1-5, reads NAGVMQNPRHLVRRRGQEARLRCSPMKGHSHVYWYRQLPEEGLKFMVYLQKENIIDESGMPKERFSAEFPKEGPSILRIQQVVRGDSAAYFCASSPLKMTDLHQPQHFGDGTRLSIL.

V is TRBV6-1 and J is TRBJ1-2; TRBD1 is a possible D gene (6 bases). This CDR3 region has 13 residues. Trimming removed 2 bases at V and 7 bases at J, with 11 bases between. Germline V lookup: CDR1 MNHNS, CDR2 SASEGT. The CDR3 region has the DNA TGTGCCAGCAGTGAACAGGGGTACGGTGGCTACACCTTC. This sequence encodes CASSEQGYGGYTF.

V is TRBV27 and J is TRBJ2-2, with TRBD1 matching over 8 bases. In germline, CDR1 is MNHEY, CDR2 SMNVEV (reference sequence). V lost 5 bases, J lost 2 bases, and 13 bases stayed unmatched. The CDR3 loop spans 18 amino acids. CDR3 protein: CASSPLSRDRGNTGELFF. CDR3 DNA: TGTGCCAGCAGTCCCCTTTCCCGTGACAGGGGTAACACCGGGGAGCTGTTTTTT.

This clone was counted only a few times. J is TRBJ2-5 and V is TRBV5-1; D unresolved. V lost 4 bases, J lost 1 base, and 11 bases lay in between. CDR3 length equals 14 residues. Per the germline V gene, CDR1 is SGHRS and CDR2 is YFSETQ. The CDR3 protein is CASSPDGLQETQYF. Written as DNA, the CDR3 is TGCGCCAGCAGCCCGGACGGTCTCCAAGAGACCCAGTACTTC.

This sequence joins TRBV6-2 or TRBV6-3 and TRBJ1-1; possible D gene TRBD1, 6 bases. Germline V gives CDR1 MNHEY, CDR2 SVGEGT. With 2 bases removed from V and 6 bases from J, the gap between germline ends came to 10 bases. The CDR3 runs to 13 residues. CDR3 DNA: TGTGCCAGCAGTTACGGACAGTTTTCTGAAGCTTTCTTT. Amino acids: CASSYGQFSEAFF.

The chain links TRBV19 to TRBJ2-5; TRBD1 agrees at 11 bases. CDR3 length: 18 residues. V was clipped by 5 bases and J by 1 base; unmatched bases: 12. Germline assignment: CDR1 LNHDA and CDR2 SQIVND (reference sequence). The CDR3 loop reads CASSPQNPGTGGQETQYF. The DNA of the CDR3 is TGTGCCAGTAGTCCCCAGAACCCCGGGACAGGGGGCCAAGAGACCCAGTACTTC.

This chain joins TRBV19 and TRBJ1-5; D is unclear. Trimming pared 8 bases from V and 4 bases from J, leaving 12 bases between. The CDR3 is made up of 13 amino acids. Germline CDR1 is LNHDA and CDR2 is SQIVND (reference sequence). In DNA, the CDR3 is TGTGCCAGTCCGATTAGGGTAAATCAGCCCCAGCATTTT. It yields the protein CASPIRVNQPQHF.

The gene calls are TRBV14 and TRBJ2-7; maybe TRBD2 (6 bases). With 0 bases removed from V and 5 bases from J, the gap between germline ends came to 11 bases. Germline values: CDR1 SGHDN, CDR2 FVKESK. The CDR3 spans 14 residues. The CDR3 nucleotides read TGTGCCAGCAGCCAAGACTGGGACTTAGACGAGCAGTACTTC. Its protein product is CASSQDWDLDEQYF.

The chain carries TRBV7-2 and TRBJ2-1, with D perhaps matching TRBD1 (5 bases). Per the germline V gene, CDR1 is SGHTA and CDR2 is FQGNSA. The CDR3 sequence is 14 residues long. V lost 1 base and J 9 bases, leaving 13 bases between the germline ends. The CDR3 coding sequence is TGTGCCAGCAGCTTAGATTCTCCCAGGGTTGAGCAGTTCTTC. Protein sequence: CASSLDSPRVEQFF.

V usage is TRBV5-6 and J usage is TRBJ1-4; D not resolved. V was pared by 1 base and J by 8 bases, with 9 bases between. The germline V gene encodes CDR1 SGHDT and CDR2 YYEEEE. The CDR3 sequence is 13 residues long. CDR3 DNA sequence: TGTGCCAGCAGCTTGCGGCCCGGAGAAAAACTGTTTTTT. It codes for CASSLRPGEKLFF.